Listed here is a single T cell receptor (beta chain). The target antigen is unknown. The sample is drawn from a study of cytomegalovirus exposure and HLA in healthy donors. PCR amplification relied on 60 Vbeta primers (plus 13 Jbeta primers). TCRdb's copy holds only in-frame clones and misses some; the assay was immunoSEQ multiplex PCR. This table holds 160,000 or so clones, approximately 77% found once. Study-level points and caveats: Cytomegalovirus association was assigned to about 180 TCR beta chains. The authors later found TCR association rates varying by HLA locus, with DRB1 most and HLA-C fewest. Later analysis reportedly placed an Asian-associated ancestry cluster below the roughly 700-donor mean in N-insertions.

V was shortened by 4 bases and J by 10 bases, with 17 bases between the two germline ends. CDR3 length equals 13 residues. The germline CDR1 and CDR2 sequences are SGHRS and YFSETQ. All the people who gave samples were healthy bone marrow donors. The sample was PBMCs. The clonotype was recovered from a man aged 50 to 59 in good health and CMV-seropositive. The chain is built from TRBV5-1 and TRBJ1-1; D is undetermined. The CDR3 region is CASSPESGISAFF. The CDR3, as DNA: TGCGCCAGCAGCCCAGAGTCGGGGATCTCAGCTTTCTTT. Full variable domain (rest looked up from reference TRBV5-1 and TRBJ1-1): KAGVTQTPRYLIKTRGQQVTLSCSPISGHRSVSWYQQTPGQGLQFLFEYFSETQRNKGNFPGRFSGRQFSNSRSEMNVSTLELGDSALYLCASSPESGISAFFGQGTRLTVV.